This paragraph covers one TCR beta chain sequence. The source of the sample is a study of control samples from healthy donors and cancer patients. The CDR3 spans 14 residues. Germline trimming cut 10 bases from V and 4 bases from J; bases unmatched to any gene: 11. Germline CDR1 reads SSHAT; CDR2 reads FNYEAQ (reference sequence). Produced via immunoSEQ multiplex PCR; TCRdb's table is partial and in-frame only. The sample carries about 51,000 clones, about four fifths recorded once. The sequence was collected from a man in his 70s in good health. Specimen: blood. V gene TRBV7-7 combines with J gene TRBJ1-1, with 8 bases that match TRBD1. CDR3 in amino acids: CAKVTGALGTEAFF. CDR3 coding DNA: TGTGCCAAGGTGACAGGGGCACTAGGCACTGAAGCTTTCTTT.